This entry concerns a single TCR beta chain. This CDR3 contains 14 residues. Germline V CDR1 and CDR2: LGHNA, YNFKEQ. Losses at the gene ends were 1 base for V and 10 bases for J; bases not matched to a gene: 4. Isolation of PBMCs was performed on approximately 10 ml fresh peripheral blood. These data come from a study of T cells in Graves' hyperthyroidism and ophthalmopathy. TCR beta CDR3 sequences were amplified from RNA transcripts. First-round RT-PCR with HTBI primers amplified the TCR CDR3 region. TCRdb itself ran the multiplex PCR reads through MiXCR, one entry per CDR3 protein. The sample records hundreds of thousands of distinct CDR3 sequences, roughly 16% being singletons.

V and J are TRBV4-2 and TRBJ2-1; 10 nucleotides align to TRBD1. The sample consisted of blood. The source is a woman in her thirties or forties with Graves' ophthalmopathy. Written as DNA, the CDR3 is TGTGCCAGCAGCCAAGGGTGGGGACAGGGGGAGCAGTTCTTC. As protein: CASSQGWGQGEQFF.